These 24 T cell receptor beta chains originate from one sample sequenced in a study of CD8+ T cells in alopecia areata. Extraction and reverse transcription of RNA yielded cDNA as the sequencing template. Sequencing was performed with immunoSEQ multiplex PCR; in TCRdb, only in-frame clones are kept and a portion is missing. The profile shows about 110,000 clones, roughly 50% of them singletons. Stated treatment: oral pan-JAK inhibitor, 5-10 mg twice daily. Sample: CD8+ T cells sorted from blood, taken at week 24, from a patient treated with tofacitinib. The source is a human donor with alopecia areata.

V is TRBV29-1 and J is TRBJ2-7; D is possibly TRBD1 (6 bases). Germline assignment: CDR1 SQVTM and CDR2 ANQGSEA. Trimming took off 4 bases at V and 1 base at J, with 8 bases between the two ends. The CDR3 has 12 residues. Here the CDR3 DNA reads TGCAGCGTTGTCGACAGGTCCTACGAGCAGTACTTC. Residues: CSVVDRSYEQYF.

This clone was detected once. The chain employs TRBV27 and TRBJ2-7; D is possibly TRBD1 or TRBD2 (5 bases each). In germline, CDR1 is MNHEY, CDR2 SMNVEV (reference sequence). V lost 11 bases and J lost 4, with 21 bases in between. The CDR3 totals 14 residues. The CDR3 DNA reads as TGTGCCTCGGGATCCAGGGACGGATTGTACGAGCAGTACTTC. Encoded protein: CASGSRDGLYEQYF.

This sequence joins TRBV25-1 and TRBJ2-5; tentative D call: TRBD1 (5 bases). The CDR3 sequence is 13 residues long. The V and J ends lost 9 bases and 0 bases respectively, with 11 bases between them. CDR1 and CDR2 (germline): MGHDK, SYGVNS. CDR3 loop: CASTRQNQETQYF. In DNA form, the CDR3 reads TGTGCCAGTACTCGACAGAACCAAGAGACCCAGTACTTC.

This chain uses TRBV5-1 with TRBJ2-7; 12 bases map to TRBD1. Germline CDR1 SGHRS, CDR2 YFSETQ. With V trimmed by 4 bases and J by 6 bases, 5 bases remained unmatched. The CDR3 loop spans 14 amino acids. The CDR3 sequence is CASSTGQGAFEQYF. In DNA form, the CDR3 reads TGCGCCAGCAGCACGGGACAGGGGGCTTTCGAGCAGTACTTC. Using reference TRBV5-1 and TRBJ2-7 for the parts outside the CDR3, the full variable domain is KAGVTQTPRYLIKTRGQQVTLSCSPISGHRSVSWYQQTPGQGLQFLFEYFSETQRNKGNFPGRFSGRQFSNSRSEMNVSTLELGDSALYLCASSTGQGAFEQYFGPGTRLTVT.

The CDR3 here is CAWSVLPWLTQYF. The CDR3 DNA reads TGTGCCTGGAGTGTTTTGCCGTGGCTTACCCAGTACTTC. The chain uses TRBV30 and TRBJ2-5; D not resolved. V lost 0 bases to trimming and J lost 8 bases, with 13 bases between them. The germline gives CDR1 GTSNPN, CDR2 SVGIG (reference sequence). This CDR3 contains 13 residues.

The chain uses TRBV10-3 and TRBJ2-5; D is unclear. Trimming shortened V by 0 bases and J by 5 bases, and 10 bases separated the two germline ends. Germline lookup yields CDR1 ENHRY and CDR2 SYGVKD. There are 14 residues in the CDR3. The CDR3 DNA reads TGTGCCATCAGTGAGTCTGGGAATAGCGAGACCCAGTACTTC. Translation: CAISESGNSETQYF.

The rearrangement links TRBV27 to TRBJ2-7; D is ambiguous. Trimming pared 3 bases from V and 3 bases from J, leaving 9 bases between. This CDR3 contains 13 residues. Germline V CDR1 and CDR2: MNHEY, SMNVEV (reference sequence). The DNA of the CDR3 is TGTGCCAGCAGTTTCGGCATGGGCTACGAGCAGTACTTC. Protein sequence: CASSFGMGYEQYF.

This clone was detected only once. This chain joins TRBV4-3 and TRBJ1-2; D is unclear. This CDR3 spans 15 amino acids. Trimming removed 0 bases at V and 0 bases at J, with 8 bases between. Germline V gene data show CDR1 as LGHNA and CDR2 as YSLEER. As DNA, the CDR3 is TGCGCCAGCAGCCAAGATACGGAAACTAACTATGGCTACACCTTC. Protein product: CASSQDTETNYGYTF.

This clone came up a few times. This chain connects TRBV27 to TRBJ1-2; D might be TRBD1 (6 bases). Trimming stripped 6 bases from V and 1 base from J, with 21 bases between. This CDR3 spans 17 amino acids. The germline V gene encodes CDR1 MNHEY and CDR2 SMNVEV (reference sequence). The CDR3 region has the DNA TGTGCCAGCAGCCAGCACCCGAGGACAGAGTTTAACTATGGCTACACCTTC. Protein: CASSQHPRTEFNYGYTF.

DNA of the CDR3: TGTGCCAGCAGTTTAACGGGACAGGGATACATTCAGTACTTC. This encodes CASSLTGQGYIQYF. This chain links TRBV27 with TRBJ2-4, with TRBD1 matching 9 bases. The ends lost 2 bases at V and 8 bases at J; junction bases unmatched: 4. This CDR3 is 14 amino acids long. The germline V gene encodes CDR1 MNHEY and CDR2 SMNVEV (reference sequence).

In this sample, this clone turned up many times. The chain recombines TRBV20-1 with TRBJ1-1; D is ambiguous. The CDR3 totals 11 residues. The germline V gene encodes CDR1 DFQATT and CDR2 SNEGSKA (reference sequence). V shed 6 bases and J shed 5 bases, with 10 bases lying between them. Here the CDR3 DNA reads TGCAGTGCCGGCCCAGAGACTGAAGCTTTCTTT. It is translated as CSAGPETEAFF.

Points on this clone: A far larger clone is off by one base, so a read error is likely. The rearrangement joins TRBV6-1 to TRBJ2-2; D call uncertain. This CDR3 spans 13 amino acids. With 3 bases removed from V and 3 bases from J, the gap between germline ends came to 5 bases. Per germline, CDR1 MNHNS and CDR2 SASEGT. The CDR3 nucleotides are TGTGCCAGCAGTGACTCGGACACCGGGGAGCTGTTTTTT. Encoded protein: CASSDSDTGELFF.

This chain links TRBV27 with TRBJ1-1, with unresolved D. CDR1 and CDR2 (germline): MNHEY, SMNVEV (reference sequence). Trimming stripped 8 bases from V and 7 bases from J, with 11 bases between. The CDR3 extends over 11 amino acids. In nucleotides, the CDR3 is TGTGCCAGCTGGGAGGCGGGTGAAGCTTTCTTT. Translation gives CASWEAGEAFF.

J is TRBJ1-2 and V is TRBV6-5; possibly TRBD1 for D (5 bases). Between the trimmed V and J ends, which lost 7 bases and 8 bases, there was a span of 20 bases. The V gene's germline CDR1 is MNHEY and CDR2 SVGAGI. This CDR3 is built from 14 residues. In nucleotides, the CDR3 is TGTGCCAGCACCACCGGATGGACCCGGGGCGGCTACACCTTC. Its translation is CASTTGWTRGGYTF.

This chain joins TRBV27 and TRBJ2-3; D is ambiguous. Trimming cost V 4 bases and J 3 bases, with 8 bases left between them. CDR3 length: 13 residues. Looked up from germline, CDR1 is MNHEY and CDR2 is SMNVEV (reference sequence). The CDR3 spells CASSSLETDTQYF. The CDR3 bases are TGTGCCAGCAGTTCTTTGGAAACAGATACGCAGTATTTT.

This chain's CDR3 is CASSLGRQGYEQYF. CDR3 DNA: TGTGCCAGCAGTTTGGGGAGACAGGGCTACGAGCAGTACTTC. This sequence joins TRBV27 and TRBJ2-7; TRBD1 agrees at 7 bases. Germline CDR1 and CDR2: MNHEY and SMNVEV (reference sequence). The V segment lost 3 bases and the J segment 3 bases; nucleotides outside the gene matches: 5. The length of the CDR3 is 14 residues.

For this clone: One base away lies a much larger clone, so this may be a sequencing read error. The J gene is TRBJ2-5, the V gene TRBV6-4; 13 nucleotides line up with TRBD2. Germline CDR1 and CDR2: MRHNA and SNTAGT. With V trimmed by 3 bases and J by 3 bases, 1 base remained unmatched. The CDR3 runs 15 residues. This CDR3 is CASSELAGGEETQYF. CDR3 nucleotide sequence: TGTGCCAGCAGTGAACTAGCGGGGGGGGAAGAGACCCAGTACTTC.

V is TRBV5-6 and J is TRBJ2-5; D is unclear. Germline loops: CDR1 SGHDT, CDR2 YYEEEE. V dropped 0 bases and J dropped 5 bases, with 8 bases sitting between them. The CDR3 spans 13 residues. CDR3 bases: TGTGCCAGCAGCTTGGGACAAGTTGAGACCCAGTACTTC. Amino acid sequence: CASSLGQVETQYF.

Note on this clone: Distinct nucleotide sequences in the sample also encode this CDR3. CDR3: CASSVGGPNQPQHF. DNA for the CDR3: TGTGCCAGCAGCGTAGGGGGCCCCAATCAGCCCCAGCATTTT. This chain links TRBV9 with TRBJ1-5; possibly TRBD1 for D (5 bases). V lost 0 bases and J 3 bases, leaving 7 bases between the germline ends. The CDR3 sequence is 14 residues long. CDR1 is SGDLS and CDR2 is YYNGEE in the germline V gene.

This clone appeared a few times. The rearrangement uses TRBV9 and TRBJ2-3, with D hard to call. Germline V CDR1 and CDR2: SGDLS, YYNGEE. V was pared by 0 bases and J by 1 base, with 9 bases between. The CDR3 runs to 15 residues. CDR3 sequence reads: CASSVGTYRTDTQYF. The CDR3 DNA follows: TGTGCCAGCAGCGTAGGTACTTACCGCACAGATACGCAGTATTTT.

The chain carries TRBV5-4 and TRBJ2-2; the D is unclear. The germline CDR1 and CDR2 sequences are SGHNT and YYREEE (reference sequence). The length of the CDR3 is 13 residues. V lost 5 bases and J lost 4, with 9 bases in between. As DNA, the CDR3 is TGTGCCAGCAGTTCGGCCGTCACCGGGGAGCTGTTTTTT. Translation: CASSSAVTGELFF.

There are a few counts of this clone. The rearrangement uses TRBV23-1 and TRBJ2-7, with D possibly being TRBD1 or TRBD2 (5 bases each). TRBV23-1 is sorted into the ORF group, with uncertain function. The CDR3 contains 18 residues. Trimming cost V 0 bases and J 4 bases, with 22 bases left between them. The CDR3 DNA reads TGCGCCAGCAGTCAATCATCCCCGACAGACCCGCCGGGGTACGAGCAGTACTTC. Its translation is CASSQSSPTDPPGYEQYF.

The J gene is TRBJ1-1, the V gene TRBV30; 8 nucleotides line up with TRBD1. Germline assignment: CDR1 GTSNPN and CDR2 SVGIG (reference sequence). The V segment lost 3 bases and the J segment 0 bases; nucleotides outside the gene matches: 0. This CDR3 spans 13 amino acids. DNA of the CDR3: TGTGCCTGGAGGGACAGGGTGAACACTGAAGCTTTCTTT. This gives the protein CAWRDRVNTEAFF.

The chain combines TRBV5-4 with TRBJ2-7; D is possibly TRBD1 (6 bases). From germline, CDR1 is SGHNT and CDR2 YYREEE (reference sequence). V lost 0 bases and J lost 7, with 20 bases in between. The CDR3 has 16 amino acids. The CDR3 is CASSLDKSGHIEEQYF. The CDR3 nucleotides read TGTGCCAGCAGCTTGGACAAATCGGGACACATCGAGGAGCAGTACTTC. The variable domain in full, with the rest retrieved from reference TRBV5-4 and TRBJ2-7, is ETGVTQSPTHLIKTRGQQVTLRCSSQSGHNTVSWYQQALGQGPQFIFQYYREEENGRGNFPPRFSGLQFPNYSSELNVNALELDDSALYLCASSLDKSGHIEEQYFGPGTRLTVT.